This section outlines one T cell receptor (beta chain) sequence together with its context. These data belong to a study of blood T cell repertoires in COVID-19. Study-wide context: Sources were T cells, B-cell-depleted T cells, or PBMCs; the material itself was cDNA or gDNA.

Original processing notes: From reference gene primer amplification, estimates of nucleated cell counts were derived. The table came from immunoSEQ multiplex PCR; TCRdb's copy has only in-frame clones and leaves some out. Clone size and the V and J calls come from that table; the DNA yielded D and trimming. The sample has some 120,000 clones; 85% to 90% are singletons. Germline V CDR1 and CDR2: MDHEN, SYDVKM. CDR3 length equals 16 residues. J gave up 4 bases and V 6 bases, and 10 bases lay outside the gene matches. This TCR was recovered from a human donor in a cohort sampled during active COVID-19. The rearrangement joins TRBV28 to TRBJ1-5, with 9 bases matching TRBD1. The sequenced sample was peripheral blood. The CDR3 region has the DNA TGTGCCAGCAGCCCCGGGACAGGGACACTGAATCAGCCCCAGCATTTT. As protein: CASSPGTGTLNQPQHF.